These 10 T cell receptor beta chains were sequenced from one sample in a study of post-analysis software for immune sequencing data. General observations from the study: Among four to six TRBV segments more frequent in patients than controls were TRBV5-6, TRBV5-1 and TRBV20-1.

Incorporated into the TCR beta cDNA libraries were unique molecular identifiers, which served to reduce PCR and sequencing biases. TCRdb analysed the PCR reads with MiXCR anew, one entry per CDR3 protein. The table includes hundreds of thousands of distinct CDR3 sequences, 30% detected once. These receptors have no known antigen. Sequencing was done on a sample of blood. These receptors originate from a girl aged 10 to 17 with multiple sclerosis.

This clonotype was observed at least ten times. The V call is TRBV29-1, the J call TRBJ2-1, with D possibly matching TRBD1 (6 bases). There are 13 residues in the CDR3. Trimming removed 3 bases from V and 4 bases from J, with 10 bases in between. CDR1 is SQVTM, CDR2 ANQGSEA, per germline. In nucleotides, the CDR3 is TGCAGCGTTGACAGGGGCGGGTACAATGAGCAGTTCTTC. Translating gives CSVDRGGYNEQFF.

V is TRBV6-2 or TRBV6-3 and J is TRBJ2-5, with D perhaps TRBD2 (6 bases). V lost 6 bases to trimming and J lost 5 bases, with 19 bases between them. From germline, CDR1 is MNHEY and CDR2 SVGEGT. The CDR3 runs 15 residues. As DNA, the CDR3 is TGTGCCAGCAGCCCGACGGGACTCCCGGCGGAGACCCAGTACTTC. The encoded protein is CASSPTGLPAETQYF.

The V call is TRBV20-1, the J call TRBJ2-3; TRBD2 matches at 11 bases. This CDR3 has 16 residues. The germline gives CDR1 DFQATT, CDR2 SNEGSKA (reference sequence). V lost 6 bases, J lost 2 bases, and 10 bases stayed unmatched. The CDR3 loop reads CSASPRLAGNTDTQYF. The CDR3 DNA is TGCAGTGCCTCACCCCGACTAGCGGGGAACACAGATACGCAGTATTTT.

This clonotype occurred a few times. V and J are TRBV6-4 and TRBJ2-1; D is possibly TRBD1 or TRBD2 (5 bases each). Germline CDR1 is MRHNA and CDR2 is SNTAGT. The V and J ends lost 6 bases and 8 bases respectively, with 17 bases between them. This CDR3 region has 14 residues. For the CDR3, the DNA is TGTGCCAGCAGCCCCGGGACCAGCGGCGATGAGCAGTTCTTC. Its protein is CASSPGTSGDEQFF.

The V and J genes are TRBV6-5 and TRBJ2-2; D possibly matches TRBD1 or TRBD2 (5 bases each). The CDR3 consists of 16 residues. Deletions cut 6 bases from V and 4 bases from J, with 18 bases between. The germline CDR1 and CDR2 sequences are MNHEY and SVGAGI. The DNA for the CDR3 is TGTGCCAGCAGGGAGACGGGGTCAGGGCCCACCGGGGAGCTGTTTTTT. It codes for CASRETGSGPTGELFF.

This chain uses TRBV2 with TRBJ2-5; D possibly corresponds to TRBD1 (6 bases). Judging by the DNA end, TRBJ2-1 fits better; the J call may be wrong. Germline loops: CDR1 SNHLY, CDR2 FYNNEI. This CDR3 has 15 amino acids. The CDR3 sequence is CASRPHNRAQETQFF. For the CDR3, the DNA is TGTGCCAGCAGACCGCATAACAGGGCTCAAGAGACCCAGTTCTTC.

The J gene is TRBJ2-3, the V gene TRBV20-1; D perhaps matches TRBD1 (6 bases). The CDR3 contains 16 residues. The germline gives CDR1 DFQATT, CDR2 SNEGSKA (reference sequence). CDR3 loop: CSPLWARTGSTDTQYF. Here the CDR3 DNA reads TGCAGCCCACTATGGGCGAGAACAGGGAGCACAGATACGCAGTATTTT.

This chain uses TRBV5-1 with TRBJ2-1, with 10 bases fitting TRBD2. V shed 2 bases and J 4 bases; nucleotides not matched to a gene: 6. The CDR3 is made up of 16 amino acids. The germline V gene encodes CDR1 SGHRS and CDR2 YFSETQ. CDR3 sequence reads: CASSLSGRAPYNEQFF. The CDR3 nucleotides read TGCGCCAGCAGCTTAAGCGGGAGGGCCCCGTACAATGAGCAGTTCTTC. Together with reference TRBV5-1 and TRBJ2-1, the CDR3 gives the full variable domain: KAGVTQTPRYLIKTRGQQVTLSCSPISGHRSVSWYQQTPGQGLQFLFEYFSETQRNKGNFPGRFSGRQFSNSRSEMNVSTLELGDSALYLCASSLSGRAPYNEQFFGPGTRLTVL.

This clonotype has a handful of counts. The chain recombines TRBV6-2 or TRBV6-3 with TRBJ2-7, with D possibly matching TRBD1 (7 bases). This CDR3 contains 16 residues. Germline lookup yields CDR1 MNHEY and CDR2 SVGEGT. V dropped 4 bases and J dropped 4 bases, with 20 bases sitting between them. The CDR3 protein is CASSSVAGQHLYEQYF. Written as DNA, the CDR3 is TGTGCCAGCAGTTCAGTCGCGGGACAGCACCTATACGAGCAGTACTTC.

The V gene is TRBV28, the J gene TRBJ1-5, with D perhaps TRBD1 (6 bases). Between the trimmed V and J ends, which lost 5 bases and 3 bases, there was a span of 17 bases. This CDR3 spans 16 amino acids. Germline CDR1 and CDR2: MDHEN and SYDVKM. CDR3 nucleotide sequence: TGTGCCAGCAGTACAGGGAAGGCGAGACCCAATCAGCCCCAGCATTTT. It specifies CASSTGKARPNQPQHF.